Below, 22 T cell receptor beta chains from the same sample are listed, as sequenced in a study of Graves' ophthalmopathy and Graves' hyperthyroidism. RNA transcripts were the template, and TCR beta CDR3 regions were amplified from them. A first-round RT-PCR used HTBI primers, followed by a second-round multiplex PCR. Each CDR3 protein is one row after TCRdb ran MiXCR on the multiplex PCR reads. The sample consists of hundreds of thousands of distinct CDR3 sequences, approximately 15% of them appearing once. Specimen: peripheral blood. The origin of the receptors is a young woman with stable Graves' hyperthyroidism.

This chain links TRBV10-3 with TRBJ2-7; weak D call: TRBD2 (5 bases). V lost 9 bases, J lost 2 bases, and 11 bases lay in between. Germline V gene data show CDR1 as ENHRY and CDR2 as SYGVKD. The CDR3 totals 12 residues. The CDR3 bases are TGTGCCATAGGACTTACCGCCTACGAGCAGTACTTC. The encoded protein is CAIGLTAYEQYF.

This clonotype was recorded many times. The chain has TRBV7-2 and TRBJ2-5; 8 nucleotides agree with TRBD1. Trimming at V came to 1 base and at J to 0 bases, leaving 1 base not matched to a gene. CDR1 and CDR2 from the germline V gene are SGHTA and FQGNSA. The CDR3 loop spans 15 amino acids. CDR3: CASSLGGQDQETQYF. The CDR3 DNA follows: TGTGCCAGCAGCTTAGGGGGACAGGACCAAGAGACCCAGTACTTC.

Details on this clonotype: A much larger clone differs by one base, so this may be a read error. The CDR3 DNA follows: TGTGCCAGCAGCGTAGGAGACGAAACCACCCAAGCTTTCTTT. Its protein is CASSVGDETTQAFF. The chain joins TRBV9 to TRBJ1-1, with D unresolved. This CDR3 comprises 14 residues. The V gene lost 0 bases and the J gene lost 9 bases, with 15 bases spanning the gap. Germline V gene lookup returns CDR1 SGDLS and CDR2 YYNGEE.

The J gene is TRBJ2-7, the V gene TRBV6-1, with 8 bases aligning to TRBD1. V lost 1 base to trimming and J lost 2 bases; unmatched junction nucleotides: 4. Germline V gene lookup returns CDR1 MNHNS and CDR2 SASEGT. This CDR3 contains 15 residues. The CDR3 region is CASSEEGTGAYEQYF. The DNA for the CDR3 is TGTGCCAGCAGTGAAGAGGGGACAGGTGCCTACGAGCAGTACTTC.

This clonotype was found many times. This rearrangement joins TRBV13 to TRBJ2-7; 7 bases fit TRBD2. Germline assignment: CDR1 PRHDT and CDR2 FYEKMQ (reference sequence). J lost 1 base, V lost 5 bases, and 5 bases had no gene match. CDR3 length equals 14 residues. CDR3 sequence reads: CASSTSGVSYEQYF. CDR3 DNA sequence: TGTGCCAGCAGCACCAGCGGGGTATCCTACGAGCAGTACTTC.

The sample holds many counts of this clonotype. The V gene is TRBV11-2, the J gene TRBJ2-5, with 7 bases fitting TRBD1. V was clipped by 6 bases and J by 5 bases; unmatched bases: 12. Germline CDR1 SGHAT, CDR2 FQNNGV. The CDR3 length is 15 residues. This CDR3 is CASSSPAGGTETQYF. The DNA for the CDR3 is TGTGCCAGCAGTTCGCCGGCAGGGGGTACCGAGACCCAGTACTTC.

The table lists this clonotype with many counts. The chain uses TRBV19 and TRBJ1-5, with a possible D match to TRBD1 (5 bases). Trimming cost V 1 base and J 4 bases, with 14 bases left between them. The V gene's germline CDR1 is LNHDA and CDR2 SQIVND (reference sequence). This CDR3 has 16 amino acids. CDR3 in amino acids: CASSIGTDRPNQPQHF. The CDR3 DNA reads as TGTGCCAGTAGTATAGGCACCGACAGACCGAATCAGCCCCAGCATTTT.

This chain joins TRBV18 and TRBJ1-1; the D is unclear. This CDR3 is 14 amino acids long. Germline V gives CDR1 KGHSH, CDR2 LQKENI. V lost 6 bases to trimming and J lost 0 bases, with 11 bases between them. In DNA, the CDR3 is TGTGCCAGCTCCCTCGGGTCCATGAACACTGAAGCTTTCTTT. Protein: CASSLGSMNTEAFF. The full variable domain, rest sourced from reference TRBV18 and TRBJ1-1, is NAGVMQNPRHLVRRRGQEARLRCSPMKGHSHVYWYRQLPEEGLKFMVYLQKENIIDESGMPKERFSAEFPKEGPSILRIQQVVRGDSAAYFCASSLGSMNTEAFFGQGTRLTVV.

The table lists this clonotype with a few counts. This chain connects TRBV5-1 to TRBJ2-5; D is perhaps TRBD1 or TRBD2 (5 bases each). Between the trimmed V and J ends, which lost 0 bases and 2 bases, there was a span of 14 bases. CDR1 SGHRS and CDR2 YFSETQ come from the germline V gene. This CDR3 spans 16 amino acids. The CDR3 nucleotides read TGCGCCAGCAGCTTGGGACGTCGGGGACCTCAAGAGACCCAGTACTTC. This sequence encodes CASSLGRRGPQETQYF.

As to this clonotype: An end of the junction does not agree with germline; a read error may underlie this. This rearrangement joins TRBV12-5 to TRBJ2-4, with D perhaps TRBD1 (5 bases). Germline CDR1 is LGHNT and CDR2 is FRNRAP. CDR3 length equals 16 residues. CDR3 protein: CASGLVLGFTTDIKYF. The CDR3 DNA reads as TGTGCTAGTGGTTTGGTACTTGGATTTACAACGGACATTAAGTACTTC.

The V and J genes are TRBV6-1 and TRBJ1-2, with D possibly TRBD1 on 5 matching bases. CDR1 and CDR2 (germline): MNHNS, SASEGT. V was trimmed by 8 bases and J by 4 bases, leaving 17 bases between them. The CDR3 contains 14 residues. CDR3 residues: CASRGGARSYGYTF. Written as DNA, the CDR3 is TGTGCCAGCCGCGGTGGGGCTAGAAGCTATGGCTACACCTTC.

This clonotype was seen only a few times. A junction boundary mismatches the germline segment, possibly from a read error. This chain connects TRBV5-5 to TRBJ1-6; D uncertain. The V gene's germline CDR1 is SGHKS and CDR2 YYEKEE (reference sequence). The CDR3 is 12 amino acids. CDR3 DNA sequence: TGTGCCAGCAGCCGAGGAGGTTCAGCCCTCCACTTT. This translates into CASSRGGSALHF.

This clonotype was seen repeatedly, ten times or more. The V gene is TRBV5-1, the J gene TRBJ1-5; the match to TRBD1 covers 10 bases. Germline V gene data show CDR1 as SGHRS and CDR2 as YFSETQ. There are 13 residues in the CDR3. Losses at the gene ends were 3 bases for V and 9 bases for J; bases not matched to a gene: 3. This CDR3 is CASSWDRGMPQHF. The CDR3 DNA is TGCGCCAGCAGCTGGGACAGGGGTATGCCCCAGCATTTT.

Concerning this clonotype itself: The DNA is omitted, as the CDR3 cannot be located on it reliably, and the CDR3 follows TCRdb's listing. The rearrangement uses TRBV6-1 and TRBJ2-5; TRBD1, the table's D call, was not compared with the DNA. CDR1 and CDR2 from the germline V gene are MNHNS and SASEGT. Counting both end residues, the CDR3 totals 14 amino acids. The CDR3 spells CASKVGQGALTKYF.

The V gene is TRBV6-2 or TRBV6-3, the J gene TRBJ2-7; unclear D gene. Germline-derived CDR1 and CDR2 are MNHEY and SVGEGT. Trimming stripped 5 bases from V and 2 bases from J, with 10 bases between. The length of the CDR3 is 13 residues. The CDR3 DNA reads as TGTGCCAGCAGTGAGGATTCGGCCTACGAGCAGTACTTC. Protein product: CASSEDSAYEQYF.

The rearrangement uses TRBV12-3 or TRBV12-4 and TRBJ2-5; 12 bases fit TRBD2. Trimming at V came to 3 bases and at J to 5 bases, leaving 7 bases not matched to a gene. The CDR3 consists of 16 residues. The CDR3 spells CASSFRASGGAETQYF. In DNA, the CDR3 is TGTGCCAGCAGTTTCCGGGCTAGCGGGGGGGCCGAGACCCAGTACTTC.

To note about this clonotype: This may arise from a read error, as a much more abundant clone is one base away. The gene calls are TRBV2 and TRBJ1-2, with D possibly TRBD1 on 5 matching bases. This CDR3 comprises 12 residues. Germline V gives CDR1 SNHLY, CDR2 FYNNEI. The CDR3 is CASRDNSYGYAF. The CDR3 region has the DNA TGTGCCAGCAGGGACAATTCCTATGGCTACGCCTTC.

The chain has TRBV6-5 and TRBJ2-7; TRBD1 or TRBD2 may be the D gene (5 bases each). V lost 4 bases to trimming and J lost 1 base, with 17 bases between them. CDR1 is MNHEY and CDR2 is SVGAGI in the germline V gene. CDR3 length equals 16 residues. The CDR3: CASSLSSRGVSYEQYF. CDR3 coding DNA: TGTGCCAGCAGTTTAAGTTCGCGAGGGGTTTCCTACGAGCAGTACTTC.

In its sample, this clonotype was seen many times. The V and J genes are TRBV7-9 and TRBJ2-7, with no clear D. This CDR3 is 13 amino acids long. Germline values: CDR1 SEHNR, CDR2 FQNEAQ (reference sequence). V was clipped by 1 base and J by 7 bases, with 11 bases between them. CDR3 DNA sequence: TGTGCCAGCAGCTTAGTCGGGCACCGGGAGCAGTACTTC. Its protein product is CASSLVGHREQYF.

V is TRBV7-9 and J is TRBJ2-7; D uncertain. This CDR3 region has 14 residues. The ends were cut back, 3 bases at V and 3 bases at J, with 12 bases in the middle. Germline CDR1 is SEHNR and CDR2 is FQNEAQ (reference sequence). The CDR3 protein is CASSLGIEDYEQYF. CDR3 bases: TGTGCCAGCAGCTTGGGGATAGAGGACTACGAGCAGTACTTC.

This clonotype was counted many times. V is TRBV12-3 or TRBV12-4 and J is TRBJ2-3; D not resolved. The V and J ends lost 2 bases and 0 bases respectively, with 3 bases between them. This CDR3 spans 13 amino acids. Here the CDR3 reads CASSLLSTDTQYF. CDR3 sequence (DNA): TGTGCCAGCAGTTTACTAAGCACAGATACGCAGTATTTT.

This clonotype appeared many times. The rearrangement uses TRBV6-1 and TRBJ1-6; maybe TRBD1 (5 bases). The germline V and J ends were trimmed by 7 bases and 1 base, with 8 bases remaining between them. The CDR3 has 14 residues. Germline V lookup: CDR1 MNHNS, CDR2 SASEGT. This CDR3 is CASTEGSYNSPLHF. The DNA of the CDR3 is TGTGCCAGCACGGAGGGGTCCTATAATTCACCCCTCCACTTT.